This TCR beta chain was identified in a study of cytomegalovirus exposure and HLA in healthy donors. Across the study: Earlier, 100 million to 130 million unique TCR beta sequences were recovered from about 179 million T cells by an analysis.

Study-level points and caveats: Only CMV serostatus was available as immune exposure information. Common viral pathogens seemed to be connected with several of the most significant clusters, according to a later analysis.

Donors had nominal health at sampling but likely had unrecorded immune exposures. To note about this clone: Its target is not known.

PCR amplification relied on 60 Vbeta primers (plus 13 Jbeta primers). Sequencing was performed with immunoSEQ multiplex PCR; in TCRdb, only in-frame clones are kept and a portion is missing. The sample has approximately 76,000 clones; 65% to 75% are singletons. Germline assignment: CDR1 MDHEN and CDR2 SYDVKM. The CDR3 is made up of 15 amino acids. Between the trimmed V and J ends, which lost 2 bases and 10 bases, there was a span of 20 bases. This sequence joins TRBV28 and TRBJ1-2; D is possibly TRBD1 (5 bases). This TCR was sampled from a woman aged 40 to 49 in good health and CMV-seropositive. Sequencing was carried out using PBMCs. The DNA of the CDR3 is TGTGCCAGCAGTTTACCACTCCCCGGGCAGGGATCCTACACCTTC. This encodes CASSLPLPGQGSYTF.